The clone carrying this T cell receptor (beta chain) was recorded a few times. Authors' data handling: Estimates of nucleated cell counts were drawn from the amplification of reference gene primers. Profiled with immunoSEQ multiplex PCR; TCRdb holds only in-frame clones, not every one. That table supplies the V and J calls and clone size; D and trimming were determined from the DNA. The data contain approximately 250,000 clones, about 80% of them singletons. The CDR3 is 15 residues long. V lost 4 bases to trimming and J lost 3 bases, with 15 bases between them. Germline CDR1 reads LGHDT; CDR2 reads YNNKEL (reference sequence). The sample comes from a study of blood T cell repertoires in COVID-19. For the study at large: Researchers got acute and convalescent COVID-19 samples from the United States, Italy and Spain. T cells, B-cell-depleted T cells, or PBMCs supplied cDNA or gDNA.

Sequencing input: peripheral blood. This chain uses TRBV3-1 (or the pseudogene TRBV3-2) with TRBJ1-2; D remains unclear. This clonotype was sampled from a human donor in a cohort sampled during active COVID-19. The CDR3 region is CASSPWTGMDYGYTF. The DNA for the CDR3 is TGTGCCAGCAGCCCCTGGACGGGAATGGACTATGGCTACACCTTC.